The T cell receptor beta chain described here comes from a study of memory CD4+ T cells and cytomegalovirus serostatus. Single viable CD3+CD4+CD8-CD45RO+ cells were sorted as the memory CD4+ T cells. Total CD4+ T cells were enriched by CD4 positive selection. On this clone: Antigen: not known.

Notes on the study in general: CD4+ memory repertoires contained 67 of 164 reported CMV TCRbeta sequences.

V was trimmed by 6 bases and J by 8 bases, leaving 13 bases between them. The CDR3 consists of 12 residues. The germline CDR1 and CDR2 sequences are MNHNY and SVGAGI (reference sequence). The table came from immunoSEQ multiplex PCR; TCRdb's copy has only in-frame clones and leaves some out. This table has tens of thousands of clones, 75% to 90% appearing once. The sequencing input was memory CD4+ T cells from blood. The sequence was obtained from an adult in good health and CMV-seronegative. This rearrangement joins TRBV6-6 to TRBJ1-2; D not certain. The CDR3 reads CASSPEGSGYTF. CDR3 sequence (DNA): TGTGCCAGCAGCCCAGAGGGCTCCGGCTACACCTTC.